The source of this TCR beta chain is a study of blood T cell repertoires in COVID-19 (dated by TCRdb to about 2020). With regard to the full study: Collaborator samples came from the United States, Italy and Spain and covered acute and convalescent phases of COVID-19. Sample metadata almost always included a de-identified subject ID, COVID-19 status, age in years and sex. The repertoires were made available in a free public database intended to serve as a resource for research on the immune response to SARS-CoV-2. The material from the prospective study consisted of cDNA or gDNA derived from T cells, B-cell-depleted T cells, or PBMCs. The samples were drawn from two sources: the first 160 participants of the ongoing ImmuneRACE study, and 1,200 or so subjects contributed by 6 global collaborators. Where available, HLA class I and class II types were obtained from metadata supplied by the sample provider rather than from assay-based typing. Subjects who had been exposed to COVID-19, were actively infected with it, or had recovered from it provided the deeply sampled blood TCRbeta repertoires that made up the dataset. General conclusions and limits of the study: The amount of clinical and demographic metadata varied by source and participant and was provided uncurated.

The immunoSEQ Assay, a bias-controlled multiplex PCR, was used to amplify TCRbeta CDR3 regions from genomic DNA. As for the original processing: The number of nucleated cells in each sample was estimated by amplification of reference gene primers within the assay. Sequence reads were collapsed and filtered to measure the absolute abundance of every unique TCRbeta CDR3 rearrangement. For each sample, productive Simpson clonality was calculated as the square root of Simpson's diversity index over productive rearrangements. TCRdb limited this immuneACCESS table to in-frame rearrangements with V and J called. A share of clones is missing; checked studies link under half to unresolved V genes, and the rest is unexplained. V, J and clone size reflect that table, while D and trimming were determined from the DNA. The sample table holds 200,000 to 250,000 clones, of which around nine tenths were seen once. Of the sample, about a tenth falls within the top ten clones.

Measured from the cysteine to the phenylalanine, the CDR3 is 12 residues long. Only the CDR3 DNA is retained, 36 bases long and in frame from the first base. The germline ends are 8 bases apart after V is trimmed by 6 bases and J by 2 bases. CDR1 and CDR2, looked up from the germline V gene, are MNHEY and SVGAGI. This clone was detected once. Its antigen specificity is not known. It has no much larger one-base neighbor in the sample; base qualities were not kept. Enrolling through a virtual design, the prospective study's participants ranged in age from roughly 18 to 95 years and lived across 20 to 25 United States geographic areas. To assign participants to cohorts, the prospective study relied on clinical history that participants themselves reported in a screening survey and a study questionnaire. Recovered participants in ImmuneRACE Cohort 3 were defined by two consecutive negative NP/OP PCR tests, clearance by a healthcare professional, or resolution of symptoms. In the prospective study, whole blood, serum and a nasopharyngeal or oropharyngeal swab were collected from each participant by mobile phlebotomists. Participants in the prospective study had the option to provide additional blood draws and questionnaires over a 2-month period. Blood samples from the prospective study were shipped frozen or at room temperature prior to DNA extraction.

The chain joins TRBV6-5 to TRBJ2-7, with the identity of the D gene unclear. Sequenced input: PBMCs or T cells enriched from blood (not recorded which). The sequence came from a man under 40 who had recovered from COVID-19. The CDR3 is CASRGITYEQYF. The nucleotides read TGTGCCAGCAGGGGCATTACCTACGAGCAGTACTTC.